This T cell receptor beta chain appears in the sequencing data of a study of metastatic and nonmetastatic thyroid tumors. Original processing notes: The study built a papillary thyroid cancer distant-metastasis classifier from CDR3 differences across clinicopathological groups. TCRdb redid the clone calls on the PCR reads using MiXCR. The V and J calls come from TCRdb's annotation, not from the publication. This table has around 34,000 clones, 25% to 30% appearing once. Between the trimmed V and J ends, which lost 1 base and 4 bases, there was a span of 15 bases. Germline values: CDR1 SGHAT, CDR2 FQNNGV. This CDR3 has 16 amino acids. All patients were treatment-naive before thyroid surgery.

Sequencing input: blood. The rearrangement uses TRBV11-2 and TRBJ2-3; weak D call: TRBD2 (6 bases). The sequence came from a female donor with papillary thyroid cancer or a benign thyroid nodule (not recorded which). Some clones in this sample may be carry-over from other donors' samples. The CDR3 here is CASSLGLRDPPDTQYF. The CDR3 DNA follows: TGTGCCAGCAGCTTAGGTTTGCGGGACCCCCCAGATACGCAGTATTTT.